The rows below give T cell receptor beta chains drawn from one sample of a study of cytotoxic CD8 clonotypes in ibrutinib-treated CLL. Produced via immunoSEQ multiplex PCR; TCRdb's table is partial and in-frame only. The sample has about 140,000 clones; under 95% are singletons. This specimen consisted of PBMCs, obtained after 12 months of ibrutinib treatment. These receptors came from a human donor with chronic lymphocytic leukemia. Both conserved end residues are part of each CDR3. A D gene is named only where the DNA matches it firmly.

>NA|12|TRBJ2-7|TRBV11-2
CASSPTLREQYF
>TRBD1|12|TRBJ2-3|TRBV2
CASRDRADTQYF
>NA|13|TRBJ2-7|TRBV5-1
CASSLAPSYEQYF
>NA|14|TRBJ2-7|TRBV28
CASSFGGTSYEQYF
>TRBD2|16|TRBJ2-2|TRBV5-1
CASSFLLAGGDGELFF
>NA|13|TRBJ2-3|TRBV30
CAWRETLSPPQYF
>TRBD1|14|TRBJ1-5|TRBV5-1
CASSPGQGNQPQHF
>NA|16|TRBJ1-2|TRBV11-2
CASSLDPRPSLYGYTF
>NA|14|TRBJ2-7|TRBV13
CASSLQGNSYEQYF
>TRBD1|13|TRBJ1-2|TRBV7-3
CASSYGTVYGYTF
>NA|15|TRBJ2-2|TRBV7-8
CASDAGSWNTGELFF
>NA|15|TRBJ2-3|TRBV10-1
CASSEVWPGADTQYF
>NA|12|TRBJ2-7|TRBV6-6
CASAYGSYEQYF
>TRBD1|13|TRBJ1-1|TRBV7-9
CASRQGANTEAFF
>TRBD2|15|TRBJ2-1|TRBV19
CASSRLAGDYNEQFF
>NA|11|TRBJ2-5|TRBV5-1
CASSLQGDQYF
>NA|12|TRBJ2-7|TRBV28
CASRQTGYEQYF
>TRBD1|15|TRBJ1-2|TRBV7-6
CASSFSPGGDYGYTF
>NA|13|TRBJ2-5|TRBV19
CASRKRVQETQYF
>NA|13|TRBJ1-2|TRBV2
CASADPTVHGYTF
>TRBD2|17|TRBJ2-3|TRBV7-6
CASSSQTSGRQADTQYF
>NA|13|TRBJ2-7|TRBV6-5
CASGEGFSYEQYF
>NA|14|TRBJ2-1|TRBV30
CAWSGTVSYNEQFF
>TRBD1|15|TRBJ1-4|TRBV5-1
CASSSRGQGAEKLFF
>TRBD2|15|TRBJ2-1|TRBV7-9
CASSSTSGEYNEQFF
>TRBD2|14|TRBJ2-5|TRBV6-5
CASSYSRTSGKQYF
>NA|14|TRBJ2-7|TRBV19
CASTPGLNSYEQYF
>NA|13|TRBJ1-1|TRBV27
CASSVAGNTEAFF
>NA|14|TRBJ2-2|TRBV6-5
CASSRSGGAGELFF
>NA|13|TRBJ2-7|TRBV28
CASRLGPAYEQYF
>NA|15|TRBJ1-5|TRBV7-6
CASSLEVGRHQPQHF
>TRBD2|16|TRBJ2-7|TRBV9
CASSVGSSGSSYEQYF
>NA|15|TRBJ2-7|TRBV4-3
CASSQVERTPYEQYF